This entry lists 2 T cell receptor beta chains sequenced from one sample in a study of prognosis after radiotherapy for stage I lung cancer. TCR beta CDR3 was amplified from genomic DNA by two-round multiplex PCR. Primers were specific to each TRBV and TRBJ gene in first-round PCR. TCRdb passed the multiplex PCR reads through MiXCR, listing each CDR3 protein once. There are roughly 30,000 distinct CDR3 sequences in the sample; 35% to 50% occur only once, and more than 30% lies in the top ten. Specimen: PBMCs, collected before or after stereotactic body radiation therapy (not recorded which). These receptors were taken from a donor aged 50 or older with non-small cell lung cancer.

In its sample, this clonotype was seen many times. The rearrangement links TRBV5-5 to TRBJ2-7; 13 nucleotides agree with TRBD2. The CDR3 contains 16 residues. J gave up 1 base and V 4 bases, and 5 bases lay outside the gene matches. Germline V gene lookup returns CDR1 SGHKS and CDR2 YYEKEE (reference sequence). DNA of the CDR3: TGTGCCAGCAGCCCCCAACTAGCGGGAGGGTCCTACGAGCAGTACTTC. Its translation: CASSPQLAGGSYEQYF.

This clonotype showed up many times. The chain is built from TRBV6-1 and TRBJ1-1; D possibly corresponds to TRBD1 (5 bases). This CDR3 region has 13 residues. The V gene's germline CDR1 is MNHNS and CDR2 SASEGT. V was pared by 8 bases and J by 1 base, with 11 bases between. CDR3 sequence reads: CASGADPNTEAFF. CDR3 nucleotides: TGTGCCAGCGGGGCAGACCCGAACACTGAAGCTTTCTTT.